The rows below give T cell receptor beta chains drawn from one sample of a study of CD8 T cells in Susac syndrome. In TCRdb, the immunoSEQ multiplex PCR reads were re-called with MiXCR into one record per CDR3 protein. The sample carries some 110,000 distinct CDR3 sequences, approximately 94% recorded once. Sequencing input: CD8+ T cells from PBMCs. The receptors were gathered from a human donor with Susac syndrome. Both conserved end residues are part of each CDR3. For some rows the clone size is stated as once, few or many, or as a class when expanded; others skip it.

clone_size	j_call	v_call	cdr3_aa
NA	TRBJ1-2	TRBV27	CASSLSTGGSYGYTF
NA	TRBJ2-1	TRBV2	CASSSGTANEQFF
few	TRBJ2-3	TRBV5-1	CASRGEVPDTQYF
NA	TRBJ2-7	TRBV9	CASSPATGAMYEQYF
few	TRBJ2-1	TRBV11-2	CASSLLRGNEQFF
NA	TRBJ2-1	TRBV14	CASSPARAGYNEQFF
NA	TRBJ2-5	TRBV20-1	CSALIGKQEETQYF
NA	TRBJ1-5	TRBV20-1	CSARQESQPQHF
NA	TRBJ2-1	TRBV5-6	CASRYGLAGLNEQFF
NA	TRBJ1-1	TRBV4-1	CASSQDRGGTVEAFF
NA	TRBJ2-6	TRBV4-1	CASSQSTDSGANVLTF
NA	TRBJ2-7	TRBV20-1	CSARDGTDLFSYEQYF
NA	TRBJ1-6	TRBV20-1	CSARIRDPPADSPLHF
NA	TRBJ2-2	TRBV7-3	CASSLRGPGELFF
NA	TRBJ1-6	TRBV2	CASEAGNSPLHF
NA	TRBJ2-3	TRBV7-6	CASSTRTGGDTQYF
NA	TRBJ2-5	TRBV5-6	CASNYRDSQETQYF
NA	TRBJ2-5	TRBV7-6	CASSLEQGAQETQYF
NA	TRBJ2-5	TRBV4-1	CASSQDGTHEETQYF
NA	TRBJ1-2	TRBV12-3/TRBV12-4	CASSFRVYGYTF
NA	TRBJ1-2	TRBV25-1	CASSEWGNYGYTF
NA	TRBJ2-3	TRBV7-7	CASSPGTSGDTDTQYF
NA	TRBJ2-3	TRBV20-1	CSARDLDYTDTQYF
NA	TRBJ2-7	TRBV20-1	CSATAGGEQYF
NA	TRBJ2-7	TRBV6-6	CASSWDGNEQYF
NA	TRBJ2-3	TRBV9	CASSVDGGRADTQYF
NA	TRBJ2-7	TRBV6-2/TRBV6-3	CASSYSTGGYEQYF
NA	TRBJ1-2	TRBV9	CASSFTTGDDYGYTF
NA	TRBJ2-5	TRBV6-6	CASSSVEETQYF
NA	TRBJ2-2	TRBV24-1	CATSLSRANTGELFF